This record covers a single TCR beta chain. The length of the CDR3 is 13 residues. The V gene lost 6 bases and the J gene lost 5 bases, with 14 bases spanning the gap. Germline values: CDR1 SGHNT, CDR2 YYREEE (reference sequence). This record comes from a study of control samples from healthy donors and cancer patients. Repertoires were generated with immunoSEQ multiplex PCR, while TCRdb's copy carries only in-frame clones and drops some. The repertoire has some 140,000 clones, approximately 96% of them found once; the top ten carry approximately 6.1%. This chain joins TRBV5-4 and TRBJ1-1; TRBD1 is a possible D gene (6 bases). What was sequenced was blood. This clonotype was obtained from a man in his forties in good health. The CDR3 DNA sequence: TGTGCCAGCACCAGAGGGGGTCGTACTGAAGCTTTCTTT. Translation: CASTRGGRTEAFF.